This T cell receptor (beta chain) is drawn from a study of T cell responses to AZD1222 COVID-19 vaccine. Trimming took 5 bases from V and 8 from J; bases not matched to a gene: 6. Germline lookup yields CDR1 SEHNR and CDR2 FQNEAQ (reference sequence). The CDR3 totals 15 residues. Assay used: immunoSEQ multiplex PCR; TCRdb lists only in-frame clones, some missing. The table has 100,000 to 150,000 clones, around 92% seen once; the top ten hold 4% to 4.5%. The sequence derives from an adult in good health. The chain couples TRBV7-9 to TRBJ2-1; 13 bases are a match to TRBD2. The specimen was peripheral blood, collected on day 0 of AZD1222 vaccination. The CDR3 loop reads CASSPWTSGGDEQFF. The CDR3 nucleotides read TGTGCCAGCAGCCCGTGGACTAGCGGGGGTGATGAGCAGTTCTTC.